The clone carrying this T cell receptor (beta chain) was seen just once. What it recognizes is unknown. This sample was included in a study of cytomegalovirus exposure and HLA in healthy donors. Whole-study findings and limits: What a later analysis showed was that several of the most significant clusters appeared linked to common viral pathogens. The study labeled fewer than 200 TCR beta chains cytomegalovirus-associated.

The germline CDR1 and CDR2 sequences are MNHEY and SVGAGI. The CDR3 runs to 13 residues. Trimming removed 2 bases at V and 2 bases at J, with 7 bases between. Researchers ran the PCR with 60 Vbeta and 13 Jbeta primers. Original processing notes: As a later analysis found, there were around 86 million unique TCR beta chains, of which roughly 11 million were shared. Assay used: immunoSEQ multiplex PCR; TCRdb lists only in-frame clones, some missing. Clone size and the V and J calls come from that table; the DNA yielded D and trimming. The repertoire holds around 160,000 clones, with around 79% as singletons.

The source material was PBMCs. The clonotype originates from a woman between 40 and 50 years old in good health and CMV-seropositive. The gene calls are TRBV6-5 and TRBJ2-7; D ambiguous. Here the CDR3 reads CASSYRVTYEQYF. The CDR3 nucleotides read TGTGCCAGCAGTTACCGAGTAACCTACGAGCAGTACTTC.